This entry is about one T cell receptor (beta chain). This sample was taken from a study of control samples from healthy donors and cancer patients. The assay was immunoSEQ multiplex PCR, and TCRdb's table has in-frame clones only and misses some. The sample lists about 160,000 clones, around nine tenths occurring once. The sequenced material came from blood. The TCR originated in a woman in her twenties or thirties in good health.

The CDR3 spells CAWSAGRGDTEAFF. The CDR3, as DNA: TGTGCCTGGAGTGCCGGTAGGGGGGACACTGAAGCTTTCTTT. The genes are TRBV30 and TRBJ1-1; tentative D call: TRBD1 (6 bases). V was trimmed by 1 base and J by 3 bases, leaving 12 bases between them. The germline V gene encodes CDR1 GTSNPN and CDR2 SVGIG (reference sequence). The CDR3 extends over 14 amino acids. Drawing the rest from reference TRBV30 and TRBJ1-1, the complete variable domain is SQTIHQWPATLVQPVGSPLSLECTVEGTSNPNLYWYRQAAGRGLQLLFYSVGIGQISSEVPQNLSASRPQDRQFILSSKKLLLSDSGFYLCAWSAGRGDTEAFFGQGTRLTVV.